Sequencing of this T cell receptor beta chain was carried out in a study of neurological immune-mediated disorders. MiXCR, applied by TCRdb to the 5' RACE reads, yields one record per CDR3 protein. The sample records 32,000 or so distinct CDR3 sequences, 12% being singletons. In this sample, this clonotype turned up many times. The length of the CDR3 is 14 residues. Germline CDR1 reads SGHRS; CDR2 reads YFSETQ. The V segment lost 5 bases and the J segment 5 bases; nucleotides outside the gene matches: 6. Sample: PBMCs. V is TRBV5-1 and J is TRBJ2-3; TRBD2 aligns across 9 bases. This clonotype was obtained from a woman aged 55-70 years in good health. The CDR3 sequence: CASRIAGVRDTQYF. DNA of the CDR3: TGCGCCAGCAGAATAGCGGGGGTGCGAGATACGCAGTATTTT.